Listed below are T cell receptor beta chains from one sample, sequenced in a study of cytomegalovirus exposure and HLA in healthy donors. The repertoire was sequenced with immunoSEQ multiplex PCR; TCRdb's copy has only in-frame clones and lacks some. Of more than 200,000 clones detected, 70% appear once; the ten largest clones hold around 2.6%. Sequenced sample: PBMCs. The receptors stem from a man aged 35 to 55 in good health and CMV-seropositive. The CDR3 runs from the conserved cysteine through the conserved F or W. The order of the fields is clone size, V gene, D gene, J gene, CDR3 DNA, CDR3 protein. The D gene is left open where the match is weak. A clone size is listed for some rows: how often the clone was seen (once, few, many), or a class if it is expanded.

-	TRBV6-1	-	TRBJ1-2	TGTGCCAGCAGCGTCGACATTAACTATGGCTACACCTTC	CASSVDINYGYTF
-	TRBV10-3	TRBD1	TRBJ1-1	TGTGCCATCAGCCAGACAGGGCCGAACACTGAAGCTTTCTTT	CAISQTGPNTEAFF
-	TRBV5-5	TRBD1	TRBJ1-5	TGTGCCAGCAGCGTGGAGGGGGCACGCAATCAGCCCCAGCATTTT	CASSVEGARNQPQHF
-	TRBV14	-	TRBJ2-7	TGTGCCAGCAGCCAAGCAGCGGGTAGCACCTACGAGCAGTACTTC	CASSQAAGSTYEQYF
-	TRBV15	TRBD1	TRBJ2-1	TGTGCCACCAGCAGAACCCGGGGACAGGGACTATCCAATGAGCAGTTCTTC	CATSRTRGQGLSNEQFF
-	TRBV5-1	-	TRBJ1-1	TGCGCCAGCAGCTTGGACATCCTTGCTGAAGCTTTCTTT	CASSLDILAEAFF
-	TRBV27	TRBD1	TRBJ2-7	TGTGCCAGCAGTTTAAGGGCGGGACAGGGTGCGGGGGCGGGCTACGAGCAGTACTTC	CASSLRAGQGAGAGYEQYF
few	TRBV18	-	TRBJ1-5	TGTGCCAGCTCACCCGGCGGCAGCGACCTCAATCAGCCCCAGCATTTT	CASSPGGSDLNQPQHF
-	TRBV6-1	TRBD1	TRBJ2-7	TGTGCCAGCGGAACAGGGGAAAACAAGCAGTACTTC	CASGTGENKQYF
few	TRBV19	TRBD1	TRBJ2-1	TGTGCCAGTAGCCGAACAGGGGGCGCTTACAATGAGCAGTTCTTC	CASSRTGGAYNEQFF
-	TRBV4-2	-	TRBJ1-4	TGTGCCAGCAGCCAAGATCACCGGGGTACTGATGAAAAACTGTTTTTT	CASSQDHRGTDEKLFF
few	TRBV7-6	TRBD1	TRBJ1-2	TGTGCCAGCGGATCGATGGGACAGGGCTATGGCTACACCTTC	CASGSMGQGYGYTF
-	TRBV5-1	TRBD2	TRBJ2-3	TGCGCCAGCAGCACTAGAATAGCGGGGGGGCCCATCACAGATACGCAGTATTTT	CASSTRIAGGPITDTQYF
few	TRBV2	-	TRBJ1-3	TGTGCCAGCTCAACTGTGGAGGGTTTGGGAAACACCATATATTTT	CASSTVEGLGNTIYF
-	TRBV7-3	TRBD1	TRBJ2-1	TGTGCCAGCAGTCCCGACAGGGGATTCTACAATGAGCAGTTCTTC	CASSPDRGFYNEQFF
once	TRBV7-2	-	TRBJ1-6	TGTGCCAGCAGCCAACTAACGGGGGGAGGGGATTCACCCCTCCACTTT	CASSQLTGGGDSPLHF
-	TRBV19	-	TRBJ1-1	TGTGCCAGTAGTACTTCCGGGGGGGTGGGAACTGAAGCTTTCTTT	CASSTSGGVGTEAFF
few	TRBV19	-	TRBJ2-7	TGTGCCAGTAGTATTGCCGGGACACCGTCATACGAGCAGTACTTC	CASSIAGTPSYEQYF
-	TRBV5-6	TRBD2	TRBJ2-7	TGTGCCAGCAGCCGGGAACTAGCGGGGTCCTACGAGCAGTACTTC	CASSRELAGSYEQYF
many	TRBV5-1	TRBD1	TRBJ1-4	TGCGCCAGCAGCTCACACCGGGACAGGGGGCGTCAGGAGGAAAAACTGTTTTTT	CASSSHRDRGRQEEKLFF
once	TRBV5-1	-	TRBJ2-5	TGCGCCAGCAGCTTTTCGGAGGGAGAGACCCAGTACTTC	CASSFSEGETQYF
-	TRBV20-1	-	TRBJ2-5	TGCAGTGCTAGATATCAAGAGACCCAGTACTTC	CSARYQETQYF
-	TRBV29-1	-	TRBJ1-1	TGCAGCGTTGAAGGCGGGACTGAAGCTTTCTTT	CSVEGGTEAFF
-	TRBV5-1	-	TRBJ2-7	TGCGCCAGCAGCTTGACTACTCCTTACGAGCAGTACTTC	CASSLTTPYEQYF
-	TRBV6-5	TRBD1	TRBJ1-5	TGTGCCAGCAGCCGCACAGGGGGCTACCAGCCCCAGCATTTT	CASSRTGGYQPQHF
-	TRBV19	-	TRBJ1-5	TGTGCCAGTAGACTGGACGGGGGATTCAATCAGCCCCAGCATTTT	CASRLDGGFNQPQHF
few	TRBV6-5	-	TRBJ1-2	TGTGCCAGCAGCAAATATTTCCGGGAGAGGGGTAGCTACACCTTC	CASSKYFRERGSYTF
-	TRBV9	-	TRBJ1-6	TGTGCCAGCAGCGTAACAGAATGGTCACCCCTCCACTTT	CASSVTEWSPLHF